This entry lists 26 T cell receptor beta chains sequenced from one sample in a study of T cell responses to AZD1222 COVID-19 vaccine (dated by TCRdb to the early 2020s). The time point label, read with the paper, signifies: baseline before first vaccination. Libraries were constructed by the immunoSEQ multiplex PCR assay. TCRdb stores this immuneACCESS table with in-frame sequences only. Part of the clones is absent; in the studies checked, under half of the shortfall reflects unresolved V genes, and no reason is known for the rest. The sample table lists just over 60,000 clones, roughly 70% of them with a count of one. The ten most abundant clones make up more than 13% of the sample. This specimen was peripheral blood, taken on day 0 of AZD1222 vaccination. The receptors derive from an adult in good health.

The rearrangement uses TRBV5-1 and TRBJ1-6, with TRBD1 matching over 7 bases. Germline loops: CDR1 SGHRS, CDR2 YFSETQ. The CDR3 totals 14 residues. The junction had 4 bases not matched to a gene; V was cut back by 3 bases and J by 7 bases. The CDR3 coding sequence is TGCGCCAGCAGCTCCCCGGGACAGAATTCACCCCTCCACTTT. Translating gives CASSSPGQNSPLHF.

This clone is termed medium-sized. This rearrangement joins TRBV10-3 to TRBJ2-1; 8 bases fit TRBD2. This CDR3 has 14 amino acids. Germline CDR1 is ENHRY and CDR2 is SYGVKD. V was pared by 4 bases and J by 1 base, with 0 bases of the junction left unmatched. Here the CDR3 reads CAISGGGSYNEQFF. In nucleotides, the CDR3 is TGTGCCATCAGTGGCGGGGGGTCCTACAATGAGCAGTTCTTC.

This chain connects TRBV27 to TRBJ1-2; unclear D gene. This CDR3 comprises 14 residues. Germline lookup yields CDR1 MNHEY and CDR2 SMNVEV (reference sequence). V was trimmed by 7 bases and J by 6 bases, leaving 18 bases between them. CDR3 amino acids: CASTRHGLQDGYTF. CDR3 sequence (DNA): TGTGCCAGCACTCGACATGGGCTTCAGGATGGCTACACCTTC.

The V and J genes are TRBV7-2 and TRBJ1-6; unclear D gene. Germline assignment: CDR1 SGHTA and CDR2 FQGNSA. This CDR3 contains 14 residues. Trimming took off 8 bases at V and 8 bases at J, with 16 bases between the two ends. DNA of the CDR3: TGTGCCAGCGGACTATTAGGGTCGGATTCACCCCTCCACTTT. It encodes CASGLLGSDSPLHF.

V and J are TRBV7-9 and TRBJ1-4; D possibly corresponds to TRBD1 (6 bases). The CDR3 spans 17 residues. V dropped 5 bases and J dropped 0 bases, with 16 bases sitting between them. Germline CDR1 SEHNR, CDR2 FQNEAQ (reference sequence). CDR3 protein: CASSPGAVPTTNEKLFF. The DNA of the CDR3 is TGTGCCAGCAGCCCGGGGGCCGTACCTACAACTAATGAAAAACTGTTTTTT. Variable domain in full (rest from reference TRBV7-9 and TRBJ1-4): DTGVSQNPRHKITKRGQNVTFRCDPISEHNRLYWYRQTLGQGPEFLTYFQNEAQLEKSRLLSDRFSAERPKGSFSTLEIQRTEQGDSAMYLCASSPGAVPTTNEKLFFGSGTQLSVL.

The chain employs TRBV5-4 and TRBJ1-1; D not certain. Germline loops: CDR1 SGHNT, CDR2 YYREEE (reference sequence). The CDR3 loop spans 11 amino acids. V lost 6 bases, J lost 6 bases, and 9 bases lay in between. The CDR3 sequence is CASNQNSEAFF. In DNA, the CDR3 is TGTGCCAGCAACCAGAATTCTGAAGCTTTCTTT.

Comments on this clone: The junction does not match germline at one end; this may be a read error. The chain has TRBV7-7 and TRBJ2-5; 13 positions match TRBD2. The CDR3 runs to 15 residues. Germline CDR1 is SSHAT and CDR2 is FNYEAQ (reference sequence). For the CDR3, the DNA is TGTGCTAGCAGCCAAGGACTAGCGGGGGAAGAGACCCAGTACTTC. Protein product: CASSQGLAGEETQYF.

The CDR3 coding sequence is TGTGCCAGCAGCTCAGGAGACCTAGTCGAAGCTTTCTTT. It is translated as CASSSGDLVEAFF. The chain is built from TRBV13 and TRBJ1-1; D gene ambiguous. This CDR3 spans 13 amino acids. Trimming took 4 bases from V and 8 from J, leaving 14 bases between them. Germline assignment: CDR1 PRHDT and CDR2 FYEKMQ (reference sequence).

This clone is a singleton in its sample. V usage is TRBV13 and J usage is TRBJ2-7; maybe TRBD1 (5 bases). Trimming took off 5 bases at V and 2 bases at J, with 16 bases between the two ends. Germline V CDR1 and CDR2: PRHDT, FYEKMQ (reference sequence). The CDR3 runs 15 residues. As DNA, the CDR3 is TGTGCCAGCAGCGCATACAGGATCGGGCCCTACGAGCAGTACTTC. Its protein is CASSAYRIGPYEQYF.

V usage is TRBV10-3 and J usage is TRBJ2-7, with TRBD1 identical over 11 bases. This CDR3 has 18 residues. CDR1 ENHRY and CDR2 SYGVKD come from the germline V gene. Losses at the gene ends were 7 bases for V and 9 bases for J; bases not matched to a gene: 23. The CDR3 protein is CAITPGQGVSREGPVQYF. As DNA, the CDR3 is TGTGCCATCACTCCGGGACAGGGGGTATCCCGCGAGGGGCCGGTGCAGTACTTC.

The chain uses TRBV5-1 and TRBJ1-5; 10 bases map to TRBD1. V trimming: 6 bases; J trimming: 3 bases; junction bases outside the gene matches: 6. Germline V lookup: CDR1 SGHRS, CDR2 YFSETQ. CDR3 length: 15 amino acids. The CDR3 bases are TGCGCCAGCACATTGACAGGGGGCGACAATCAGCCCCAGCATTTT. Translation: CASTLTGGDNQPQHF.

In its sample, this clone was seen a few times. This chain connects TRBV15 to TRBJ2-1, with a possible D match to TRBD1 (5 bases). Looked up from germline, CDR1 is LNHNV and CDR2 is YYDKDF (reference sequence). This CDR3 spans 14 amino acids. The V end was cut by 3 bases, the J end by 4 bases, with 10 bases between. CDR3 sequence reads: CATSSPQGYNEQFF. The CDR3 DNA is TGTGCCACCAGCAGCCCCCAGGGTTACAATGAGCAGTTCTTC.

The J gene is TRBJ2-7, the V gene TRBV5-1; TRBD2 is a possible D gene (6 bases). Germline-derived CDR1 and CDR2 are SGHRS and YFSETQ. The V and J ends lost 4 bases and 0 bases respectively, with 14 bases between them. CDR3 size: 15 residues. CDR3 coding DNA: TGCGCCAGCAGCCTCGCGGCTAGCGCCTCCTACGAGCAGTACTTC. Encoded protein: CASSLAASASYEQYF.

This clone was recorded a few times. The DNA of the CDR3 is TGCGCCAGCAGTGTGACTAATCAAGCTGAGCAGTTCTTC. This encodes CASSVTNQAEQFF. The chain carries TRBV10-2 and TRBJ2-1; weak D call: TRBD2 (5 bases). Germline values: CDR1 WSHSY, CDR2 SAAADI. The CDR3 loop spans 13 amino acids. V lost 4 bases and J lost 9, with 13 bases in between.

V is TRBV5-4 and J is TRBJ2-1; D possibly uses TRBD1 or TRBD2 (5 bases each). The CDR3 is 14 residues long. Trimming pared 7 bases from V and 5 bases from J, leaving 16 bases between. The V gene's germline CDR1 is SGHNT and CDR2 YYREEE (reference sequence). The CDR3 is CASVRHGANNEQFF. Written as DNA, the CDR3 is TGTGCCAGCGTCCGGCACGGGGCCAACAATGAGCAGTTCTTC.

V and J are TRBV4-3 and TRBJ1-2; a possible D gene is TRBD1 (6 bases). V dropped 3 bases and J dropped 7 bases, with 21 bases sitting between them. Germline CDR1 is LGHNA and CDR2 is YSLEER. The CDR3 consists of 16 residues. This CDR3 is CASSQEVLGGAFGYTF. In DNA form, the CDR3 reads TGCGCCAGCAGCCAGGAGGTCCTGGGGGGGGCGTTTGGCTACACCTTC.

This clone was detected once. The J gene is TRBJ2-7, the V gene TRBV27; a possible D gene is TRBD2 (5 bases). This CDR3 spans 14 amino acids. Germline-derived CDR1 and CDR2 are MNHEY and SMNVEV (reference sequence). Trimming took 2 bases from V and 2 from J, leaving 10 bases between them. In nucleotides, the CDR3 is TGTGCCAGCAGTTTACCCGGGAACCCCTACGAGCAGTACTTC. It is translated as CASSLPGNPYEQYF.

The rearrangement uses TRBV2 and TRBJ2-3; D tentatively reads TRBD1 or TRBD2 (5 bases each). With 9 bases removed from V and 7 bases from J, the gap between germline ends came to 17 bases. This CDR3 spans 13 amino acids. Looked up from germline, CDR1 is SNHLY and CDR2 is FYNNEI. In DNA form, the CDR3 reads TGTGCCAGGACCGGGACCCCTAGAAATACGCAGTATTTT. It yields the protein CARTGTPRNTQYF.

The chain carries TRBV27 and TRBJ1-1, with a possible D match to TRBD1 (5 bases). Looked up from germline, CDR1 is MNHEY and CDR2 is SMNVEV (reference sequence). Trimming stripped 7 bases from V and 1 base from J, with 10 bases between. CDR3 length equals 13 residues. The CDR3 sequence: CASNWGPNTEAFF. The CDR3 DNA sequence: TGTGCCAGCAACTGGGGACCGAACACTGAAGCTTTCTTT.

V and J are TRBV7-8 and TRBJ1-5; D ambiguous. Per germline, CDR1 SGHVS and CDR2 FQNEAQ. There are 12 residues in the CDR3. Trimming removed 1 base at V and 6 bases at J, with 4 bases between. The CDR3 loop reads CASSLEGQPQHF. The CDR3 nucleotides are TGTGCCAGCAGCTTAGAGGGTCAGCCCCAGCATTTT.

The chain links TRBV6-1 to TRBJ1-3; perhaps TRBD1 as D (5 bases). This CDR3 is 16 amino acids long. Trimming removed 2 bases at V and 0 bases at J, with 11 bases between. The germline CDR1 and CDR2 sequences are MNHNS and SASEGT. CDR3 sequence: CASSEQGPDSGNTIYF. CDR3 nucleotides: TGTGCCAGCAGTGAACAGGGCCCTGACTCTGGAAACACCATATATTTT.

CDR3 loop: CASSQLANTEAFF. In nucleotides, the CDR3 is TGCGCCAGCAGCCAACTTGCGAACACTGAAGCTTTCTTT. This chain connects TRBV4-1 to TRBJ1-1; D ambiguous. CDR1 is MGHRA and CDR2 is YSYEKL in the germline V gene. Between the trimmed V and J ends, which lost 2 bases and 1 base, there was a span of 5 bases. The CDR3 spans 13 residues.

This rearrangement joins TRBV19 to TRBJ1-5, with TRBD1 matching 8 bases. The CDR3 runs 14 residues. V shed 6 bases, J shed 2 bases, and the junction held 3 bases outside the gene matches. The germline CDR1 and CDR2 sequences are LNHDA and SQIVND (reference sequence). CDR3 in amino acids: CASSRQGRNQPQHF. The CDR3 region has the DNA TGTGCCAGTAGCAGACAGGGGCGCAATCAGCCCCAGCATTTT.

In this sample, this clone turned up a few times. The chain links TRBV2 to TRBJ2-7, with a weak D call TRBD1 (6 bases). The CDR3 covers 11 residues. The ends were cut back, 7 bases at V and 4 bases at J, with 8 bases in the middle. The germline V gene encodes CDR1 SNHLY and CDR2 FYNNEI. The CDR3 DNA sequence: TGTGCCAGCATGGACAGATACGAGCAGTACTTC. This sequence encodes CASMDRYEQYF.

V and J are TRBV27 and TRBJ1-1; TRBD1 matches 7 bases. Germline values: CDR1 MNHEY, CDR2 SMNVEV (reference sequence). The CDR3 consists of 15 residues. The J segment lost 7 bases and the V segment lost 2 bases, leaving 10 bases of the junction unmatched. As DNA, the CDR3 is TGTGCCAGCAGTTTAAAGCAGGGGGGACCTTATGAAGCTTTCTTT. It is translated as CASSLKQGGPYEAFF.

This sequence joins TRBV3-1 (or the pseudogene TRBV3-2) and TRBJ2-1, with 15 positions matching TRBD2. Germline trimming cut 5 bases from V and 15 bases from J; bases unmatched to any gene: 8. The CDR3 spans 14 residues. In germline, CDR1 is LGHDT, CDR2 YNNKEL (reference sequence). For the CDR3, the DNA is TGTGCCAGCAGCGAAGGACTAGCGGGGGGGCTCCCGTTCTTC. It encodes CASSEGLAGGLPFF.